The 3 T cell receptor beta chains reported below all come from one sample, sequenced in a study of blood T cell repertoires in COVID-19. Clones were sequenced by immunoSEQ multiplex PCR, and TCRdb holds only the in-frame ones, with some missing. The top ten clones hold around 1.7% of a sample with 350,000 to 450,000 clones, 89% of them seen once. Material for sequencing was PBMCs or T cells enriched from blood (not recorded which). The receptors stem from a woman between 25 and 40 years old who had recovered from COVID-19.

The V call is TRBV5-1, the J call TRBJ2-3, with 7 bases matching TRBD1. V lost 4 bases, J lost 7 bases, and 9 bases stayed unmatched. The CDR3 consists of 14 residues. CDR1 and CDR2 (germline): SGHRS, YFSETQ. The DNA for the CDR3 is TGCGCCAGCAGCGATGACAGGGTAGGCAATACGCAGTATTTT. The encoded protein is CASSDDRVGNTQYF.

This clone has a single count. This chain joins TRBV6-5 and TRBJ2-7; the match to TRBD1 covers 9 bases. Germline values: CDR1 MNHEY, CDR2 SVGAGI. The CDR3 consists of 15 residues. V gave up 8 bases and J gave up 5 bases; unmatched junction bases: 13. CDR3 in DNA: TGTGCCAGCCGAAAACCGGGACAGGGACACGACGAGCAGTACTTC. Its translation: CASRKPGQGHDEQYF.

CDR3 nucleotides: TGTGCCAGCAGTCAAGACCGACTCAATCAGCCCCAGCATTTT. Translating gives CASSQDRLNQPQHF. The rearrangement uses TRBV7-9 and TRBJ1-5, with no clear D. Between the trimmed V and J ends, which lost 6 bases and 3 bases, there was a span of 12 bases. The CDR3 loop spans 14 amino acids. Germline assignment: CDR1 SEHNR and CDR2 FQNEAQ (reference sequence).